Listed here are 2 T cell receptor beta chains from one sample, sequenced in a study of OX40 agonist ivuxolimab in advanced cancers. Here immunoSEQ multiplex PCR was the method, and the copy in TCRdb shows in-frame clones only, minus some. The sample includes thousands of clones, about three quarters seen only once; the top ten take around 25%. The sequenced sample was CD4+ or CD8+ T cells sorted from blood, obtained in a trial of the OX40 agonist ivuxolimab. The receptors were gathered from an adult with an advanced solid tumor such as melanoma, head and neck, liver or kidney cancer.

The CDR3 nucleotides are TGTGCCAGCAGTGGGGGGGACAGGGGTCGAGAGACCCAGTACTTC. This codes for CASSGGDRGRETQYF. V gene TRBV25-1 combines with J gene TRBJ2-5, with 10 bases aligning to TRBD1. Trimming removed 4 bases from V and 4 bases from J; junction bases left unmatched: 6. The CDR3 contains 15 residues. The germline V gene encodes CDR1 MGHDK and CDR2 SYGVNS.

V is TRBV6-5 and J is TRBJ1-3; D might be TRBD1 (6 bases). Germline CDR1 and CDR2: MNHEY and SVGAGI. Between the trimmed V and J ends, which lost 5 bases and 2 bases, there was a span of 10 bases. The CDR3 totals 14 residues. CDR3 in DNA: TGTGCCAGCAGTCCACAGGGAGCTGGAAACACCATATATTTT. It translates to CASSPQGAGNTIYF.